Shown below are 20 T cell receptor beta chains from a single sample sequenced in a study of cytomegalovirus exposure and HLA in healthy donors. The PCR contained 60 Vbeta and 13 Jbeta primers. Sequencing was performed with immunoSEQ multiplex PCR; in TCRdb, only in-frame clones are kept and a portion is missing. The table has 100,000 to 150,000 clones, over 70% seen once. Sequenced: PBMCs. The receptors derive from a middle-aged man in good health and CMV-seropositive.

The table lists this clone with a count of one. This sequence joins TRBV18 and TRBJ2-1; weak D call: TRBD2 (5 bases). Germline loops: CDR1 KGHSH, CDR2 LQKENI. The V end was cut by 0 bases, the J end by 7 bases, with 7 bases between. The CDR3 loop spans 13 amino acids. The CDR3 DNA reads as TGTGCCAGCTCACCACCACTAGGAAATGAGCAGTTCTTC. Translated: CASSPPLGNEQFF.

The chain links TRBV2 to TRBJ2-1, with TRBD1 identical over 8 bases. Losses at the gene ends were 5 bases for V and 7 bases for J; bases not matched to a gene: 7. Germline assignment: CDR1 SNHLY and CDR2 FYNNEI. The CDR3 loop spans 14 amino acids. The CDR3 is CASSRTGIGNEQFF. CDR3 coding DNA: TGTGCCAGCAGTAGGACAGGGATCGGGAATGAGCAGTTCTTC.

A few counts support this clone. This sequence joins TRBV11-2 and TRBJ1-4; tentative D call: TRBD1 (6 bases). The CDR3 extends over 15 amino acids. Germline CDR1 and CDR2: SGHAT and FQNNGV. V was pared by 5 bases and J by 4 bases, with 14 bases between. Here the CDR3 reads CASSTNRAGNEKLFF. The CDR3 DNA reads TGTGCCAGCAGCACCAACAGGGCTGGTAATGAAAAACTGTTTTTT.

The V and J genes are TRBV15 and TRBJ2-5, with 9 bases fitting TRBD1. V lost 6 bases to trimming and J lost 2 bases; unmatched junction nucleotides: 7. The CDR3 consists of 15 residues. Germline-derived CDR1 and CDR2 are LNHNV and YYDKDF (reference sequence). The CDR3 nucleotides are TGTGCCACCAGGGACAGGGGTAAAGCTCAAGAGACCCAGTACTTC. Its translation: CATRDRGKAQETQYF.

This clone has just a few counts. The chain links TRBV4-1 to TRBJ2-3; 7 bases align to TRBD2. The CDR3 is 16 amino acids. Germline values: CDR1 MGHRA, CDR2 YSYEKL. V dropped 0 bases and J dropped 2; count of bases not matched to a gene: 5. In DNA, the CDR3 is TGCGCCAGCAGCCAAGAAAGGCGGGGGAACACAGATACGCAGTATTTT. Encoded protein: CASSQERRGNTDTQYF.

This rearrangement joins TRBV28 to TRBJ2-7; 7 bases are a match to TRBD1. Germline CDR1 is MDHEN and CDR2 is SYDVKM. The length of the CDR3 is 14 residues. V lost 2 bases, J lost 3 bases, and 4 bases stayed unmatched. Here the CDR3 reads CASSLTGEFYEQYF. DNA of the CDR3: TGTGCCAGCAGTTTAACAGGGGAGTTCTACGAGCAGTACTTC.

The V gene is TRBV6-1, the J gene TRBJ1-5, with TRBD1 matching 7 bases. The V gene end was trimmed by 8 bases and the J gene end by 7 bases; junction bases not matched to a gene: 11. The germline V gene encodes CDR1 MNHNS and CDR2 SASEGT. The CDR3 totals 14 residues. The CDR3 DNA follows: TGTGCCAGCCGCCTTACAGGGGTCGGGCAGCCCCAGCATTTT. Protein sequence: CASRLTGVGQPQHF.

This clone was picked up one time. The chain recombines TRBV30 with TRBJ1-2; TRBD1 matches 8 bases. The CDR3 length is 13 residues. Germline assignment: CDR1 GTSNPN and CDR2 SVGIG (reference sequence). The V segment lost 7 bases and the J segment 4 bases; nucleotides outside the gene matches: 8. DNA for the CDR3: TGTGCCTCCACAGGTGACAGGGGCTATGGCTACACCTTC. Translation gives CASTGDRGYGYTF.

The rearrangement joins TRBV28 to TRBJ2-1, with D hard to call. Germline CDR1 is MDHEN and CDR2 is SYDVKM. Trimming pared 6 bases from V and 2 bases from J, leaving 8 bases between. The CDR3 consists of 13 residues. The CDR3 DNA is TGTGCCAGCAGGGCTAGTACCTACAATGAGCAGTTCTTC. Its translation: CASRASTYNEQFF.

In the case of this clone: The sample contains more than one DNA sequence encoding this CDR3. CDR3 bases: TGTGCCAGCAGTTACGGCGGAGTTTCCTATAATTCACCCCTCCACTTT. Translating it yields CASSYGGVSYNSPLHF. The chain carries TRBV6-5 and TRBJ1-6, with D unclear. V dropped 2 bases and J dropped 1 base, with 9 bases sitting between them. CDR1 is MNHEY and CDR2 is SVGAGI in the germline V gene. The CDR3 has 16 amino acids.

The chain combines TRBV7-2 with TRBJ2-7; possibly TRBD1 for D (6 bases). CDR1 and CDR2 (germline): SGHTA, FQGNSA. The CDR3 runs to 13 residues. V lost 6 bases and J lost 6, with 15 bases in between. This chain's CDR3 is CASRPPDRTEQYF. DNA of the CDR3: TGTGCCAGCAGACCACCAGACAGGACCGAGCAGTACTTC. Variable domain in full (rest from reference TRBV7-2 and TRBJ2-7): GAGVSQSPSNKVTEKGKDVELRCDPISGHTALYWYRQSLGQGLEFLIYFQGNSAPDKSGLPSDRFSAERTGGSVSTLTIQRTQQEDSAVYLCASRPPDRTEQYFGPGTRLTVT.

The chain is built from TRBV27 and TRBJ2-5; 12 positions match TRBD2. Looked up from germline, CDR1 is MNHEY and CDR2 is SMNVEV (reference sequence). The trim removed 5 bases at V and 4 bases at J, leaving 8 bases unmatched. CDR3 length: 16 residues. The CDR3 protein is CASSPALTSGRETQYF. CDR3 nucleotides: TGTGCCAGCAGTCCCGCCCTGACTAGCGGGAGAGAGACCCAGTACTTC.

The CDR3 loop reads CAISGTRDTEAFF. The CDR3 DNA reads TGTGCCATCTCGGGGACACGGGACACTGAAGCTTTCTTT. The chain carries TRBV10-3 and TRBJ1-1; the D gene is possibly TRBD1 (6 bases). Trimming pared 8 bases from V and 3 bases from J, leaving 13 bases between. CDR1 is ENHRY and CDR2 is SYGVKD in the germline V gene. CDR3 length: 13 residues.

This chain joins TRBV27 and TRBJ1-4; 9 positions match TRBD1. V shed 4 bases, J shed 7 bases, and the junction held 4 bases outside the gene matches. Germline V CDR1 and CDR2: MNHEY, SMNVEV (reference sequence). There are 14 residues in the CDR3. DNA of the CDR3: TGTGCCAGCAGTTACGGACAGGGGCTTGAAAAACTGTTTTTT. This encodes CASSYGQGLEKLFF.

The V gene is TRBV28, the J gene TRBJ1-1; possible D gene TRBD1, 6 bases. CDR1 and CDR2 from the germline V gene are MDHEN and SYDVKM. V was clipped by 4 bases and J by 8 bases, with 17 bases between them. The CDR3 is made up of 14 amino acids. In DNA, the CDR3 is TGTGCCAGCAGTTGGACAGCCGCCAGGAGGGAAGCTTTCTTT. It specifies CASSWTAARREAFF.

This rearrangement joins TRBV7-8 to TRBJ1-1; no clear D gene. The V end was cut by 2 bases, the J end by 1 base, with 8 bases between. This CDR3 spans 14 amino acids. Germline V gives CDR1 SGHVS, CDR2 FQNEAQ. CDR3 coding DNA: TGTGCCAGCAGCTTAAGAGCCGGGAACACTGAAGCTTTCTTT. Translating gives CASSLRAGNTEAFF.

V is TRBV10-3 and J is TRBJ1-1; a weak D match, TRBD1 (6 bases). The CDR3 runs 13 residues. V gave up 7 bases and J gave up 1 base, with 10 bases separating them. Germline V gene lookup returns CDR1 ENHRY and CDR2 SYGVKD. In DNA, the CDR3 is TGTGCCATCACCGGGACACAGAACACTGAAGCTTTCTTT. This gives the protein CAITGTQNTEAFF.

The chain has TRBV7-9 and TRBJ1-4; TRBD1 agrees at 8 bases. V shed 5 bases and J 8 bases; nucleotides not matched to a gene: 10. The CDR3 is made up of 15 amino acids. Germline lookup yields CDR1 SEHNR and CDR2 FQNEAQ (reference sequence). CDR3: CASSPSGGEDEKLFF. CDR3 in DNA: TGTGCCAGCAGCCCGTCAGGGGGCGAGGACGAAAAACTGTTTTTT.

V is TRBV5-5 and J is TRBJ1-5; unclear D gene. Germline V lookup: CDR1 SGHKS, CDR2 YYEKEE (reference sequence). The CDR3 sequence is 16 residues long. The V end was cut by 1 base, the J end by 0 bases, with 11 bases between. The CDR3 nucleotides are TGTGCCAGCAGCTTGTATGAGGGTTATAGCAATCAGCCCCAGCATTTT. Amino acids: CASSLYEGYSNQPQHF. The full variable domain, completed using reference TRBV5-5 and TRBJ1-5, is DAGVTQSPTHLIKTRGQQVTLRCSPISGHKSVSWYQQVLGQGPQFIFQYYEKEERGRGNFPDRFSARQFPNYSSELNVNALLLGDSALYLCASSLYEGYSNQPQHFGDGTRLSIL.

The chain couples TRBV25-1 to TRBJ2-7; 9 nucleotides align to TRBD1. The germline gives CDR1 MGHDK, CDR2 SYGVNS. The CDR3 is made up of 15 amino acids. The trim removed 3 bases at V and 2 bases at J, leaving 5 bases unmatched. CDR3 region: CASSDSGQGPYEQYF. CDR3 bases: TGTGCCAGCAGTGATTCTGGACAGGGGCCCTACGAGCAGTACTTC.